Listed here are 19 T cell receptor beta chains from one sample, sequenced in a study of blood T cell repertoires in COVID-19 (dated by TCRdb to the early 2020s). Libraries were built with the immunoSEQ multiplex PCR assay. TCRdb mirrors the immuneACCESS table, restricted to in-frame sequences. Some clones are absent from its copies; in checked studies, under half trace to an unresolved V gene, and the reason for the others is unknown. The sample table shows 90,000 to 110,000 clones, and less than 85% are seen once. The ten largest clonotypes hold over 15% of the sample. Sequenced: peripheral blood. The receptors were gathered from a woman between 55 and 75 years old with acute or convalescent COVID-19.

The chain combines TRBV24-1 with TRBJ2-1, with 10 bases identical to TRBD1. V shed 4 bases and J 9 bases; nucleotides not matched to a gene: 11. The CDR3 consists of 16 residues. The V gene's germline CDR1 is KGHDR and CDR2 SFDVKD. The CDR3 is CATSDFTGQGSREQFF. For the CDR3, the DNA is TGTGCCACCAGTGACTTCACGGGACAGGGGTCACGTGAGCAGTTCTTC.

By share, this clone counts as medium-sized. The V call is TRBV23-1, the J call TRBJ1-2; D perhaps matches TRBD1 (5 bases). TRBV23-1 is identified as an open reading frame with a role that is uncertain. V was pared by 0 bases and J by 3 bases, with 17 bases between. The CDR3 extends over 17 amino acids. The CDR3 bases are TGCGCCAGCAGTCAATCACGATGTACAGGATCTTACTATGGCTACACCTTC. Translated, it gives CASSQSRCTGSYYGYTF.

Written as DNA, the CDR3 is TGCGCCAGCAGCGGGACAGGAGGCTATAGCAATCAGCCCCAGCATTTT. Its translation is CASSGTGGYSNQPQHF. J is TRBJ1-5 and V is TRBV4-1; 8 nucleotides align to TRBD1. Germline CDR1 is MGHRA and CDR2 is YSYEKL. The CDR3 totals 16 residues. Germline trimming cut 5 bases from V and 0 bases from J; bases unmatched to any gene: 6.

The genes are TRBV7-2 and TRBJ1-1, with 8 bases lining up with TRBD1. Germline V gene lookup returns CDR1 SGHTA and CDR2 FQGNSA. J gave up 8 bases and V 8 bases, and 13 bases lay outside the gene matches. The CDR3 consists of 14 residues. CDR3 loop: CASLWGTGDREAFF. The CDR3 nucleotides are TGTGCCAGCCTCTGGGGGACAGGTGACAGAGAAGCTTTCTTT.

The chain combines TRBV7-2 with TRBJ2-7, with TRBD1 matching over 8 bases. The CDR3 has 15 residues. Losses at the gene ends were 1 base for V and 7 bases for J; bases not matched to a gene: 9. Per the germline V gene, CDR1 is SGHTA and CDR2 is FQGNSA. The CDR3 coding sequence is TGTGCCAGCAGCTTAGTTCCCAGGGGGCTGGGGGAGCAGTACTTC. The encoded protein is CASSLVPRGLGEQYF. Supplemented by reference TRBV7-2 and TRBJ2-7, the full variable domain reads GAGVSQSPSNKVTEKGKDVELRCDPISGHTALYWYRQSLGQGLEFLIYFQGNSAPDKSGLPSDRFSAERTGGSVSTLTIQRTQQEDSAVYLCASSLVPRGLGEQYFGPGTRLTVT.

This clone came up a few times. The chain recombines TRBV7-2 with TRBJ2-7, with a tentative D call TRBD2 (6 bases). This CDR3 is 18 amino acids long. The germline V and J ends were trimmed by 1 base and 0 bases, with 19 bases remaining between them. Germline V CDR1 and CDR2: SGHTA, FQGNSA. CDR3 in amino acids: CASSLVGASGLSSYEQYF. DNA of the CDR3: TGTGCCAGCAGCTTAGTCGGAGCGAGCGGGCTATCCTCCTACGAGCAGTACTTC.

The V and J genes are TRBV28 and TRBJ1-1; D gene unclear. The CDR3 covers 11 residues. The ends were cut back, 5 bases at V and 11 bases at J, with 12 bases in the middle. Germline V CDR1 and CDR2: MDHEN, SYDVKM. CDR3 region: CASSPSRRAFF. The CDR3 bases are TGTGCCAGCAGTCCCTCTAGAAGGGCTTTCTTT. Full variable domain (remainder filled in from reference TRBV28 and TRBJ1-1): DVKVTQSSRYLVKRTGEKVFLECVQDMDHENMFWYRQDPGLGLRLIYFSYDVKMKEKGDIPEGYSVSREKKERFSLILESASTNQTSMYLCASSPSRRAFFGQGTRLTVV.

J is TRBJ2-2 and V is TRBV6-5; D is perhaps TRBD2 (5 bases). The CDR3 has 14 amino acids. The V end was cut by 6 bases, the J end by 4 bases, with 12 bases between. Per germline, CDR1 MNHEY and CDR2 SVGAGI. CDR3 in DNA: TGTGCCAGCAGGCGGGCCCGTAGCACCGGGGAGCTGTTTTTT. Encoded protein: CASRRARSTGELFF.

This chain connects TRBV5-1 to TRBJ2-4, with a tentative D call TRBD1 (5 bases). The V end was cut by 1 base, the J end by 0 bases, with 11 bases between. CDR1 is SGHRS, CDR2 YFSETQ, per germline. The CDR3 spans 16 residues. CDR3 in DNA: TGCGCCAGCAGCTTGTTCCAGGGCGTAGCCAAAAACATTCAGTACTTC. It is translated as CASSLFQGVAKNIQYF.

The chain is built from TRBV10-3 and TRBJ1-4; D is undetermined. Germline values: CDR1 ENHRY, CDR2 SYGVKD. Trimming stripped 3 bases from V and 8 bases from J, with 13 bases between. The CDR3 is made up of 14 amino acids. The CDR3 spells CAISDSEVREKLFF. CDR3 coding DNA: TGTGCCATCAGTGATTCGGAAGTGAGGGAAAAACTGTTTTTT.

The rearrangement links TRBV28 to TRBJ1-5, with TRBD1 as a possible D gene (5 bases). From germline, CDR1 is MDHEN and CDR2 SYDVKM. This CDR3 spans 14 amino acids. The V end was cut by 4 bases, the J end by 4 bases, with 11 bases between. As DNA, the CDR3 is TGTGCCAGCAGTTGGGGCAGCTCTAATCAGCCCCAGCATTTT. As protein: CASSWGSSNQPQHF.

The chain is built from TRBV15 and TRBJ2-3; D is perhaps TRBD2 (6 bases). The CDR3 has 14 residues. Germline V gene lookup returns CDR1 LNHNV and CDR2 YYDKDF (reference sequence). With 1 base removed from V and 8 bases from J, the gap between germline ends came to 13 bases. The CDR3 sequence is CATSRGSGASTQYF. The CDR3, as DNA: TGTGCCACCAGCAGAGGGTCGGGAGCCTCTACGCAGTATTTT.

This clone was picked up one time. J is TRBJ2-6 and V is TRBV5-1, with TRBD1 as a possible D gene (5 bases). Germline V gene data show CDR1 as SGHRS and CDR2 as YFSETQ. CDR3 size: 15 residues. The germline V and J ends were trimmed by 2 bases and 2 bases, with 8 bases remaining between them. CDR3 amino acids: CASSLQETGANVLTF. The CDR3 bases are TGCGCCAGCAGCTTACAGGAGACTGGGGCCAACGTCCTGACTTTC.

The V gene is TRBV3-1 (or the pseudogene TRBV3-2), the J gene TRBJ1-2, with D hard to call. Trimming shortened V by 4 bases and J by 4 bases, and 10 bases separated the two germline ends. There are 13 residues in the CDR3. Germline assignment: CDR1 LGHDT and CDR2 YNNKEL (reference sequence). CDR3 nucleotides: TGTGCCAGCAGCCCGACTGGCCCCTATGGCTACACCTTC. This sequence encodes CASSPTGPYGYTF.

This clone came up once. The chain has TRBV12-3 or TRBV12-4 and TRBJ2-3; D is unclear. Trimming took 7 bases from V and 4 from J, leaving 6 bases between them. The CDR3 covers 11 residues. Here the CDR3 DNA reads TGTGCCAGCAATCGTGCAGATACGCAGTATTTT. Its translation is CASNRADTQYF.

V usage is TRBV15 and J usage is TRBJ1-2; TRBD1 matches at 12 bases. The CDR3 has 15 amino acids. J gave up 8 bases and V 0 bases, and 4 bases lay outside the gene matches. Germline V gives CDR1 LNHNV, CDR2 YYDKDF (reference sequence). Here the CDR3 DNA reads TGTGCCACCAGCAGAGACAGGGACAGGGGGCGAGGCTACACCTTC. Protein product: CATSRDRDRGRGYTF.

V usage is TRBV6-6 and J usage is TRBJ1-1, with D possibly matching TRBD1 (5 bases). The CDR3 has 13 residues. The V end lost 0 bases, the J end lost 10 bases, and 12 bases lay between the germline ends. Germline V gives CDR1 MNHNY, CDR2 SVGAGI (reference sequence). CDR3 in DNA: TGTGCCAGCAGTTACTCGACACGGACACCAGCTTTCTTT. It translates to CASSYSTRTPAFF.

The rearrangement links TRBV29-1 to TRBJ2-5; 9 positions agree with TRBD1. In germline, CDR1 is SQVTM, CDR2 ANQGSEA. The CDR3 runs to 14 residues. The V and J ends lost 1 base and 5 bases, in that order; junction bases with no gene match: 5. The CDR3 DNA is TGCAGCGTTGAAGGCGGGACAGGGAGGGAGACCCAGTACTTC. Encoded protein: CSVEGGTGRETQYF.

The rearrangement uses TRBV19 and TRBJ2-1, with 9 bases matching TRBD2. J lost 4 bases, V lost 4 bases, and 8 bases had no gene match. Per germline, CDR1 LNHDA and CDR2 SQIVND (reference sequence). CDR3 length: 16 residues. CDR3 amino acids: CASSTVASGVYNEQFF. The CDR3 DNA sequence: TGTGCCAGTAGTACGGTGGCTAGCGGGGTATACAATGAGCAGTTCTTC.